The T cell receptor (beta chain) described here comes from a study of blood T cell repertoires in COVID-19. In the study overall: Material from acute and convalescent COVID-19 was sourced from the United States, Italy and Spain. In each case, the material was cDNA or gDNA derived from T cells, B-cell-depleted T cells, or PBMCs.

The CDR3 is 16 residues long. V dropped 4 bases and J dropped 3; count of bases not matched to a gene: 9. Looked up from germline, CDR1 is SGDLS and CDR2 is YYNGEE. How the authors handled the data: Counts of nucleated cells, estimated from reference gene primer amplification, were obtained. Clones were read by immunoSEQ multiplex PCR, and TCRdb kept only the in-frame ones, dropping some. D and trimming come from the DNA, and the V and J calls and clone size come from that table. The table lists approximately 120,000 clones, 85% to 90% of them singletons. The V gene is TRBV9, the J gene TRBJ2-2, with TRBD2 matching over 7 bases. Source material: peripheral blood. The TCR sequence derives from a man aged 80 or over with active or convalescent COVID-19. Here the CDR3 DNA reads TGTGCCAGCAGCTCCCCTAGCGGAGGCTACACCGGGGAGCTGTTTTTT. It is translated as CASSSPSGGYTGELFF.